This T cell receptor beta chain originates from a study of CD4 and CD8 cells across lung adenocarcinoma regions. This clonotype is labeled medium-sized. One entry per CDR3 protein results from TCRdb running MiXCR on the PCR reads. The data hold some 25,000 distinct CDR3 sequences, with about 50% observed a single time. The V end lost 10 bases, the J end lost 3 bases, and 13 bases lay between the germline ends. CDR3 length: 13 amino acids. Germline CDR1 is MNHEY and CDR2 is SVGAGI. The chain has TRBV6-5 and TRBJ2-1; D uncertain. This clonotype was obtained from a male donor with lung adenocarcinoma. The CD4 and CD8 labels of this study may be unreliable. The sample was CD8+ T cells from the center of a lung tumor. CDR3: CATRFGRYNEQFF. The CDR3 coding sequence is TGTGCCACTCGATTCGGGCGCTACAATGAGCAGTTCTTC.